These 5 T cell receptor beta chains were all obtained from the same sample, sequenced in a study of control samples from healthy donors and cancer patients. Repertoires were generated with immunoSEQ multiplex PCR, while TCRdb's copy carries only in-frame clones and drops some. The sample's table shows fewer than 200,000 clones. The sequencing sample was made of blood. The receptors come from a woman aged 30 to 39 in good health.

The chain carries TRBV7-9 and TRBJ1-1; no clear D gene. The CDR3 sequence is 15 residues long. Germline-derived CDR1 and CDR2 are SEHNR and FQNEAQ (reference sequence). Trimming left V 1 base short and J 0 bases short, with 9 bases between. The CDR3 coding sequence is TGTGCCAGCAGCTTAGTAAGGATCATGAACACTGAAGCTTTCTTT. It codes for CASSLVRIMNTEAFF.

This chain joins TRBV27 and TRBJ2-3, with a possible D match to TRBD2 (5 bases). The CDR3 has 14 residues. Germline lookup yields CDR1 MNHEY and CDR2 SMNVEV (reference sequence). V lost 8 bases and J lost 1, with 13 bases in between. As DNA, the CDR3 is TGTGCCAGCCATGGAGGACTCCGCACAGATACGCAGTATTTT. Translating it yields CASHGGLRTDTQYF.

V and J are TRBV9 and TRBJ1-5; no reliable D call. CDR3 length: 15 amino acids. V was trimmed by 3 bases and J by 0 bases, leaving 10 bases between them. Looked up from germline, CDR1 is SGDLS and CDR2 is YYNGEE. The CDR3 region has the DNA TGTGCCAGCAGCGCAAATACTCATAGCAATCAGCCCCAGCATTTT. Translating it yields CASSANTHSNQPQHF.

The chain is built from TRBV6-1 and TRBJ1-6, with D tentatively TRBD1 (5 bases). The CDR3 has 12 amino acids. V was pared by 0 bases and J by 16 bases, with 10 bases between. Germline-derived CDR1 and CDR2 are MNHNS and SASEGT. The CDR3 DNA sequence: TGTGCCAGCAGTGAAGCGCTTGGGACTCTCCACTTT. Residues: CASSEALGTLHF.

The V and J genes are TRBV20-1 and TRBJ1-3; possible D gene TRBD1, 5 bases. V was pared by 3 bases and J by 3 bases, with 12 bases between. The germline V gene has CDR1 DFQATT and CDR2 SNEGSKA (reference sequence). The CDR3 covers 14 residues. The DNA of the CDR3 is TGCAGTGCTAGTAGTCGACAGCATGGAAACACCATATATTTT. Its translation is CSASSRQHGNTIYF.